This T cell receptor (beta chain) was sequenced in a study of CD8 T cells in Susac syndrome. TCR beta from blood CD8+ and CD4+ T cells was sequenced. This clonotype has more than one count but fewer than ten. V trimming: 6 bases; J trimming: 3 bases; junction bases outside the gene matches: 3. The CDR3 runs 14 residues. The V gene's germline CDR1 is KGHSH and CDR2 LQKENI. Random hexamers were used to reverse transcribe an amount of roughly 0.5 to 1 ug RNA. The immunoSEQ assay covered 54 Vbeta and 13 Jbeta segments for CDR3. From the immunoSEQ multiplex PCR reads, TCRdb called clonotypes with MiXCR, one entry per CDR3 protein. The sample has approximately 200,000 distinct CDR3 sequences, roughly 94% seen once.

V and J are TRBV18 and TRBJ2-1; 9 nucleotides line up with TRBD2. The specimen sequenced was CD4+ T cells from PBMCs. The receptor was derived from a human donor with multiple sclerosis. As DNA, the CDR3 is TGTGCCAGCTCCTATAGCGGGGGCTACAATGAGCAGTTCTTC. Translating it yields CASSYSGGYNEQFF.